This T cell receptor beta chain comes out of a study of response to subunit inactivated influenza vaccine. General study points: The authors suggested that few new T cells are recruited per seasonal influenza vaccination.

The CDR3 extends over 13 amino acids. In germline, CDR1 is DFQATT, CDR2 SNEGSKA (reference sequence). The V gene lost 6 bases and the J gene lost 0 bases, with 11 bases spanning the gap. This clonotype was observed at least ten times. Its specificity is not known. TCRdb re-analysed the RT-PCR reads in MiXCR, keeping a single row per CDR3 protein. The sample holds fewer than 700,000 distinct CDR3 sequences; around 13% are singletons and the top ten take around 13%. The chain uses TRBV20-1 and TRBJ1-2; D is unclear. The sample in question was PBMCs from blood, obtained roughly 48 days after vaccination. The receptor's source is a man aged 50-60 years who received an inactivated influenza vaccine. In DNA form, the CDR3 reads TGCAGTGCCCCCCTCTTAGCTAACTATGGCTACACCTTC. Its translation is CSAPLLANYGYTF.